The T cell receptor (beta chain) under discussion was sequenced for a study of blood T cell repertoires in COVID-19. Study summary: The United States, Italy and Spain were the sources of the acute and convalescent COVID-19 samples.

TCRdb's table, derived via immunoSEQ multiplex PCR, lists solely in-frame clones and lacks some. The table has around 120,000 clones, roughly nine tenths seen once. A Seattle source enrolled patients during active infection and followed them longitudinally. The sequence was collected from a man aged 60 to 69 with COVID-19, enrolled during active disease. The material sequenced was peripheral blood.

The CDR3 DNA is TGTGCCAGCAGTTTAACTTCGAGGTCCCCAGATACGCAGTATTTT. This encodes CASSLTSRSPDTQYF. The chain employs TRBV28 and TRBJ2-3; D gene uncertain. The germline V and J ends were trimmed by 2 bases and 4 bases, with 13 bases remaining between them. CDR3 length: 15 amino acids. The V gene's germline CDR1 is MDHEN and CDR2 SYDVKM.